Sequencing of this T cell receptor (beta chain) was carried out in a study of shared clonotypes between healthy human individuals. Study background: Three plates were used per donor for CD4 naive, three for CD4 memory, two for CD8 naive and one for CD8 memory.

Sequenced by immunoSEQ multiplex PCR; TCRdb stores in-frame clones only, minus some. The profile shows over a million clones, approximately 98.5% of them singletons. Findings and limits, study-wide: Non-shared clonotypes were found to have lower generation probabilities than the clonotypes that were shared by all four of the sorted-subset donors. A few donors held about 5% of naive CD4 clonotypes in common.

The germline gives CDR1 SGHAT, CDR2 FQNNGV. The trim removed 5 bases at V and 0 bases at J, leaving 5 bases unmatched. This CDR3 is built from 17 residues. With respect to this clone: Its antigen remains unidentified.

Healthy HIV-negative adults with no recent acute infections or vaccinations were recruited as donors. The chain combines TRBV11-2 with TRBJ2-5; 14 bases agree with TRBD2. The sequenced sample was naive CD4+ T cells sorted from blood. Subset in this sample: CD45RA+ positively selected. This TCR derives from a man aged 25-45 years in good health. CDR3 in DNA: TGTGCCAGCAGCCCTAGGACTAGCGGGAGGTACCAAGAGACCCAGTACTTC. Protein product: CASSPRTSGRYQETQYF.